This paragraph covers one T cell receptor (beta chain) sequence. The V and J ends lost 4 bases and 0 bases respectively, with 13 bases between them. The CDR3 loop spans 15 amino acids. CDR1 and CDR2 (germline): LNHDA, SQIVND (reference sequence). The sample is drawn from a study of shared T cell receptors in the human thymus. TCRdb's table, derived via immunoSEQ multiplex PCR, lists solely in-frame clones and lacks some. The sample contains some 400,000 clones, approximately 95% of which appear only once. The chain combines TRBV19 with TRBJ2-7, with D tentatively TRBD1 (6 bases). The TCR sequence derives from a human donor. Material: thymocytes. CDR3 DNA: TGTGCCAGTAGTACGGACAGCCGAAGCTCCTACGAGCAGTACTTC. It specifies CASSTDSRSSYEQYF.